The clone carrying this TCR beta chain was seen more than once but under ten times. Those enrolled, adults aged roughly 18 to 89 years, came from about two dozen US areas. Assignment of participants to cohorts was predicated upon participant-reported clinical history. Donors in Cohort 3 who had recovered were those with two negative PCRs, healthcare professional clearance, or resolution of their symptoms. This specimen belongs to a study of blood T cell repertoires in COVID-19. Across the whole study: Researchers got acute and convalescent COVID-19 samples from the United States, Italy and Spain.

Trimming removed 4 bases from V and 5 bases from J, with 16 bases in between. Germline CDR1 is SGHRS and CDR2 is YFSETQ. The CDR3 covers 15 residues. Produced via immunoSEQ multiplex PCR; TCRdb's table is partial and in-frame only. The sample has about 270,000 clones, approximately 90% seen once; the top ten hold about 3%. Sequences were obtained from PBMCs or T cells enriched from blood (not recorded which). The clonotype originates from a woman in her 50s who had recovered from COVID-19. The V gene is TRBV5-1, the J gene TRBJ2-1; TRBD2 might be the D (5 bases). In nucleotides, the CDR3 is TGCGCCAGCAGCCAAGAAGGACTCATAAACAATGAGCAGTTCTTC. This sequence encodes CASSQEGLINNEQFF.